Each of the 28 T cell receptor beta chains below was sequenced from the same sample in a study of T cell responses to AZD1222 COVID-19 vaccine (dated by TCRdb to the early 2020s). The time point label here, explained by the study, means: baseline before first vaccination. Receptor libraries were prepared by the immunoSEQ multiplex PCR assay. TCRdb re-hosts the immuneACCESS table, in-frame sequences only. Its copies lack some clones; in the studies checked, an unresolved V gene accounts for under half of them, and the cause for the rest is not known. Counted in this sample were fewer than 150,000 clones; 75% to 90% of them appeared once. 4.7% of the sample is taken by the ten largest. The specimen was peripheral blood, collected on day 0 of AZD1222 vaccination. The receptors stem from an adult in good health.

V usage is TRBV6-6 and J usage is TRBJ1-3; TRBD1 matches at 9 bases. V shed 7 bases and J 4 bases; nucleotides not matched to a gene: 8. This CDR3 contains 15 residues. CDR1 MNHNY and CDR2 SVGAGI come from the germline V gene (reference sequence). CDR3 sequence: CASKTSGTGGNTIYF. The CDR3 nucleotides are TGTGCCAGCAAAACCTCCGGGACAGGGGGAAACACCATATATTTT.

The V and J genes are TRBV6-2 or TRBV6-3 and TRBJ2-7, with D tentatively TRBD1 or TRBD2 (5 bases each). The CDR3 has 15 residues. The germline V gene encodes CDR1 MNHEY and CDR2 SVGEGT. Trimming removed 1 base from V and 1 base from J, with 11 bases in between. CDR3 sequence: CASSYWGMGSYEQYF. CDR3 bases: TGTGCCAGCAGTTACTGGGGGATGGGATCCTACGAGCAGTACTTC.

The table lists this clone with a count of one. This chain's CDR3 is CATTSGIGGANVLTF. CDR3 nucleotides: TGTGCCACCACCAGCGGGATTGGTGGGGCCAACGTCCTGACTTTC. The chain recombines TRBV15 with TRBJ2-6, with 7 nucleotides matching TRBD2. Germline V gene data show CDR1 as LNHNV and CDR2 as YYDKDF (reference sequence). This CDR3 is built from 15 residues. V lost 7 bases to trimming and J lost 3 bases; unmatched junction nucleotides: 6.

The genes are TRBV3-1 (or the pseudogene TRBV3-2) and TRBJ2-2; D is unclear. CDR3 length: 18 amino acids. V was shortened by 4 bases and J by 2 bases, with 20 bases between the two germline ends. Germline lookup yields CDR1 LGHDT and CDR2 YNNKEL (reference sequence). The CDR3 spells CASSPAAFGYRNTGELFF. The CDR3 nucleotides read TGTGCCAGCAGCCCCGCAGCCTTCGGGTACAGAAACACCGGGGAGCTGTTTTTT.

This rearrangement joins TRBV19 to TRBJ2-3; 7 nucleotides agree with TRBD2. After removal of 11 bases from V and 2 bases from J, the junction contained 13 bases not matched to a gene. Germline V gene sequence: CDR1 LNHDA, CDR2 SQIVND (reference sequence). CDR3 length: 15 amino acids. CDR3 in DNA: TGTGCCGCCAGTAGACCTAGCGGTACCACAGATACGCAGTATTTT. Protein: CAASRPSGTTDTQYF.

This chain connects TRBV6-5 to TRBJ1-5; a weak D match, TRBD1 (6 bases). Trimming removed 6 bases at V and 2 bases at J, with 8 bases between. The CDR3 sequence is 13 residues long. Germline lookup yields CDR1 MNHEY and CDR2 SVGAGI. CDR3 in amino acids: CASRGAGNQPQHF. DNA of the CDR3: TGTGCCAGCAGGGGGGCGGGCAATCAGCCCCAGCATTTT.

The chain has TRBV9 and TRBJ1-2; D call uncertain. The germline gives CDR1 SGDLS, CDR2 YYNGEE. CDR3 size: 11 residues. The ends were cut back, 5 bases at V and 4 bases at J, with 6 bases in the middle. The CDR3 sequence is CASREGYGYTF. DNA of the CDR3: TGTGCCAGCAGAGAGGGCTATGGCTACACCTTC.

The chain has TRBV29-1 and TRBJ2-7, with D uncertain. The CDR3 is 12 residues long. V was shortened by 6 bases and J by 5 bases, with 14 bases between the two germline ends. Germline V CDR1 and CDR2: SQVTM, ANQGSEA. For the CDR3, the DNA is TGCAGCGTGTACGATGGGATCCACGAGCAGTACTTC. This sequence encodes CSVYDGIHEQYF.

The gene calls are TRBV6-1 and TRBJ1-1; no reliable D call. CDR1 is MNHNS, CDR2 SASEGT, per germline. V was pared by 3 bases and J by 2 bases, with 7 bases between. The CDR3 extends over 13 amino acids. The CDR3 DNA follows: TGTGCCAGCAGTGAGGCTGCAAACACTGAAGCTTTCTTT. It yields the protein CASSEAANTEAFF.

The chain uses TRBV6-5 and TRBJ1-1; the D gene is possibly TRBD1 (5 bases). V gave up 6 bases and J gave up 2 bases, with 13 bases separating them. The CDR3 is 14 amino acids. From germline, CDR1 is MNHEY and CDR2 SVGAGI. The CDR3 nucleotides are TGTGCCAGCAGCACCTTGGACATAAACACTGAAGCTTTCTTT. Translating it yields CASSTLDINTEAFF.

The CDR3, as DNA: TGTGCCAGCAGTTTAGAAGGCAGATACGAGCAGTACTTC. Amino acid sequence: CASSLEGRYEQYF. The chain employs TRBV27 and TRBJ2-7, with D hard to call. Per germline, CDR1 MNHEY and CDR2 SMNVEV (reference sequence). The CDR3 has 13 residues. The V end lost 2 bases, the J end lost 4 bases, and 9 bases lay between the germline ends.

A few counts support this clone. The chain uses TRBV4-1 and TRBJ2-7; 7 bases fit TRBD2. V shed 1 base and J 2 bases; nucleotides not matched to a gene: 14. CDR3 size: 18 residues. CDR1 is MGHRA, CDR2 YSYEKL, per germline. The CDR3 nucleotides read TGCGCCAGCAGCCAAGTGGTGGGGGGGGGACGGAGGCCCTACGAGCAGTACTTC. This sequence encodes CASSQVVGGGRRPYEQYF.

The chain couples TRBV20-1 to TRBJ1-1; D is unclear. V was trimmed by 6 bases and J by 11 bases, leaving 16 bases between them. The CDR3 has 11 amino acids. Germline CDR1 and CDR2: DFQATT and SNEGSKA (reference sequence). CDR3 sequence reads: CSATLGGSAFF. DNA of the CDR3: TGCAGTGCGACGCTGGGTGGAAGCGCTTTCTTT.

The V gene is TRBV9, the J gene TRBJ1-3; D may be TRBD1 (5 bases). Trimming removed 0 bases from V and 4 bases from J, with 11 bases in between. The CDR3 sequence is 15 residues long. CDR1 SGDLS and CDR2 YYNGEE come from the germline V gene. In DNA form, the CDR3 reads TGTGCCAGCAGCGTAGAGGCAGGGTGGGGAAACACCATATATTTT. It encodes CASSVEAGWGNTIYF.

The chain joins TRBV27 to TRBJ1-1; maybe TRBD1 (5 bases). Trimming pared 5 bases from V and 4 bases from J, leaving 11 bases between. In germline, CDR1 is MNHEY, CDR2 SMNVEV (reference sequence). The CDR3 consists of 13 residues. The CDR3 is CASSPRGSTEAFF. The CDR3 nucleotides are TGTGCCAGCAGTCCCCGGGGGAGCACTGAAGCTTTCTTT.

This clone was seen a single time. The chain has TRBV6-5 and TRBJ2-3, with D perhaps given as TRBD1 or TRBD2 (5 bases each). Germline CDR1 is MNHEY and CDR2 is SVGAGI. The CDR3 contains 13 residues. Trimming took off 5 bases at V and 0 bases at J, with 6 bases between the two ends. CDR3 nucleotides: TGTGCCAGCAGTAGGGACAGCACAGATACGCAGTATTTT. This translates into CASSRDSTDTQYF.

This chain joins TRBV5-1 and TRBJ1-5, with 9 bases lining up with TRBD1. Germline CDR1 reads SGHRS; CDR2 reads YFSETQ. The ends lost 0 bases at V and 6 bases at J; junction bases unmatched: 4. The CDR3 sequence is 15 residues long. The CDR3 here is CASSLGDRDLQPQHF. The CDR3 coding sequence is TGCGCCAGCAGCTTGGGGGACAGGGATCTTCAGCCCCAGCATTTT.

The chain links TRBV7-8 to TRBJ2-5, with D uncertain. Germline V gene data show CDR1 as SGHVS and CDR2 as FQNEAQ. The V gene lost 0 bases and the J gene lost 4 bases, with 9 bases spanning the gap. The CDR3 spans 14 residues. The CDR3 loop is CASSLAHTIETQYF. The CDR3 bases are TGTGCCAGCAGCTTAGCGCACACTATAGAGACCCAGTACTTC.

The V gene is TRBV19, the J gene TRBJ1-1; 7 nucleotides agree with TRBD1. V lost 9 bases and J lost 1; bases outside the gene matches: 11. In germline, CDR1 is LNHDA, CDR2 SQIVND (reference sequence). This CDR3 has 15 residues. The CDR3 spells CASWDRGGGNTEAFF. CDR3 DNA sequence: TGTGCCAGCTGGGACAGAGGAGGTGGGAACACTGAAGCTTTCTTT.

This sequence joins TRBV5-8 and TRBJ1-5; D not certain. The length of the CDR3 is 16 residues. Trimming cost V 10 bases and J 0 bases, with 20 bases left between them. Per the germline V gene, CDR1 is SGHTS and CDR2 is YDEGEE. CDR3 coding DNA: TGTGCCTCCTATTCTTCAAACTGGTATAGCAATCAGCCCCAGCATTTT. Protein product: CASYSSNWYSNQPQHF.

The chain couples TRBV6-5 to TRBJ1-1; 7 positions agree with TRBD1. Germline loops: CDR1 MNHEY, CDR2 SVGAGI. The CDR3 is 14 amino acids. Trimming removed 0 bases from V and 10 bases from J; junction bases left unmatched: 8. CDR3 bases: TGTGCCAGCAGTTACTCGAATTCGGCAGGGGGAGCTTTCTTT. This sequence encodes CASSYSNSAGGAFF.

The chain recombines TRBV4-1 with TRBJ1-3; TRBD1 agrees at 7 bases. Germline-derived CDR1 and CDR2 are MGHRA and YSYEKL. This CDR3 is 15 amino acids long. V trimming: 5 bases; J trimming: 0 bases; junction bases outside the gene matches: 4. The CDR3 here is CASSIRGISGNTIYF. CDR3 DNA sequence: TGCGCCAGCAGCATCAGGGGGATCTCTGGAAACACCATATATTTT.

This chain's CDR3 is CAISGGNRGGANVLTF. The CDR3 nucleotides read TGTGCCATCAGTGGGGGAAACAGGGGTGGGGCCAACGTCCTGACTTTC. The chain joins TRBV10-3 to TRBJ2-6; 7 positions agree with TRBD1. Germline lookup yields CDR1 ENHRY and CDR2 SYGVKD. The CDR3 is 16 residues long. The ends lost 4 bases at V and 3 bases at J; junction bases unmatched: 6.

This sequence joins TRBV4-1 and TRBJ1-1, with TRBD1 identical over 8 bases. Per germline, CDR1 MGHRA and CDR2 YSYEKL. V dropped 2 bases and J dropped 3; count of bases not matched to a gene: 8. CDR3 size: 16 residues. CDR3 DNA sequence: TGCGCCAGCAGCCAACCGTCCCGGGACAGGTACACTGAAGCTTTCTTT. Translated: CASSQPSRDRYTEAFF.

The CDR3 DNA follows: TGTGCCAGTAGTATTACCCGGACAGGACAAGTAGGGGGCTACACCTTC. It specifies CASSITRTGQVGGYTF. The chain carries TRBV19 and TRBJ1-2, with 7 bases identical to TRBD1. This CDR3 spans 16 amino acids. The V segment lost 3 bases and the J segment 8 bases; nucleotides outside the gene matches: 15. The germline gives CDR1 LNHDA, CDR2 SQIVND (reference sequence).

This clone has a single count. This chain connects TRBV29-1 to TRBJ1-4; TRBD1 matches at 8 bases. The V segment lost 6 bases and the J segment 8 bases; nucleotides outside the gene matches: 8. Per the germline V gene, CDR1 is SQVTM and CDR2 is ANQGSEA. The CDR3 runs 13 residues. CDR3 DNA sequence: TGCAGCGTCGGACAGGGAGCAAGGGAAAAACTGTTTTTT. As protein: CSVGQGAREKLFF.

The CDR3 loop reads CASSVGGFSYEQYF. CDR3 in DNA: TGTGCCAGCAGCGTGGGCGGGTTCTCCTACGAGCAGTACTTC. The chain carries TRBV9 and TRBJ2-7, with TRBD2 as a possible D gene (5 bases). The germline V gene has CDR1 SGDLS and CDR2 YYNGEE. With 2 bases removed from V and 0 bases from J, the gap between germline ends came to 9 bases. The CDR3 runs to 14 residues.

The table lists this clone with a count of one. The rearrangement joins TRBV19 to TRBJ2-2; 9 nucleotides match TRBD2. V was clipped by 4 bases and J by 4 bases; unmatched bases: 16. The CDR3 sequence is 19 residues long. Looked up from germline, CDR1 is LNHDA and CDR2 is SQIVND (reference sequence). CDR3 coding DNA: TGTGCCAGTAGTACCTTTCAGCGGGGGGTTCCACTGGGCACCGGGGAGCTGTTTTTT. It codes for CASSTFQRGVPLGTGELFF.